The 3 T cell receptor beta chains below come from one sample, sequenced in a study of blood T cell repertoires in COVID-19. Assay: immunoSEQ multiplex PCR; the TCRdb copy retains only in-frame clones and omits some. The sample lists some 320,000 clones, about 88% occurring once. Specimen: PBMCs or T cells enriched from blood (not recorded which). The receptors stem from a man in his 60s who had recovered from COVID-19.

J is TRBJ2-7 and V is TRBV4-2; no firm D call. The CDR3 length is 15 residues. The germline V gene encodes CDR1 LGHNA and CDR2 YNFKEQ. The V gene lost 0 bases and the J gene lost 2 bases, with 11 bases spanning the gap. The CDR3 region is CASSQDPWQTYEQYF. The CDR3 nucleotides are TGTGCCAGCAGCCAAGATCCTTGGCAGACCTACGAGCAGTACTTC.

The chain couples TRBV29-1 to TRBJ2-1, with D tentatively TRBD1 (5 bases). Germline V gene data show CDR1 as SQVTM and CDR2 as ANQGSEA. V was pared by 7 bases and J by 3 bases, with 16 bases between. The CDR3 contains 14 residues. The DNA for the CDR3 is TGCAGCGGACGGCGGATCCAGGGCTACAATGAGCAGTTCTTC. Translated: CSGRRIQGYNEQFF.

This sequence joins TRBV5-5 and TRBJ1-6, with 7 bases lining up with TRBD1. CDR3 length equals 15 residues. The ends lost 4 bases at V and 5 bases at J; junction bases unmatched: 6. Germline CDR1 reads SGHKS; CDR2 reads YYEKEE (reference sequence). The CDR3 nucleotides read TGTGCCAGCAGCCTCGACGGACAGGATAATTCACCCCTCCACTTT. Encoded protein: CASSLDGQDNSPLHF.